Each of the 14 T cell receptor beta chains below was sequenced from the same sample in a study of regulatory and conventional T cells in RAG deficiency. The table came from immunoSEQ multiplex PCR; TCRdb's copy has only in-frame clones and leaves some out. The sample records about 12,000 clones, roughly 94% being singletons. The sorted regulatory T cells were CD4+, CD25-high and CD127-low, with genomic DNA sequenced. This same sample was also taken into another study, of regulatory T cells. As that study records: Primers: 52 TRBV forward and 13 TRBJ reverse.

The source material was CD127- CD25+ CD4+ Tregs sorted from blood. The origin of the receptors is a human donor in good health.

The chain couples TRBV6-5 to TRBJ2-2; D remains ambiguous. V was pared by 2 bases and J by 7 bases, with 5 bases between. This CDR3 spans 12 amino acids. Germline V lookup: CDR1 MNHEY, CDR2 SVGAGI. CDR3 bases: TGTGCCAGCAGTTACGCGAGCGGGGAGCTGTTTTTT. This sequence encodes CASSYASGELFF.

The table lists this clone with a count of one. V usage is TRBV29-1 and J usage is TRBJ2-3; TRBD1 is a possible D gene (8 bases). This CDR3 is built from 14 residues. CDR1 and CDR2 from the germline V gene are SQVTM and ANQGSEA. The V end was cut by 6 bases, the J end by 2 bases, with 15 bases between. The CDR3 DNA reads TGCAGCGTCACAGGGGGGACTAACACAGATACGCAGTATTTT. It translates to CSVTGGTNTDTQYF.

CDR3 loop: CASSVQGSANTGELFF. As DNA, the CDR3 is TGTGCCAGCAGCGTCCAGGGGTCCGCGAACACCGGGGAGCTGTTTTTT. The chain has TRBV9 and TRBJ2-2, with D possibly TRBD1 on 6 matching bases. Germline CDR1 reads SGDLS; CDR2 reads YYNGEE. Trimming shortened V by 2 bases and J by 0 bases, and 11 bases separated the two germline ends. The CDR3 covers 16 residues.

V and J are TRBV7-9 and TRBJ1-5, with 7 nucleotides matching TRBD1. Germline CDR1 is SEHNR and CDR2 is FQNEAQ (reference sequence). Trimming removed 1 base from V and 3 bases from J; junction bases left unmatched: 6. The CDR3 totals 16 residues. The CDR3 is CASSLGDREYNQPQHF. As DNA, the CDR3 is TGTGCCAGCAGCTTAGGAGACAGGGAGTACAATCAGCCCCAGCATTTT. Variable domain in full (rest from reference TRBV7-9 and TRBJ1-5): DTGVSQNPRHKITKRGQNVTFRCDPISEHNRLYWYRQTLGQGPEFLTYFQNEAQLEKSRLLSDRFSAERPKGSFSTLEIQRTEQGDSAMYLCASSLGDREYNQPQHFGDGTRLSIL.

The rearrangement joins TRBV20-1 to TRBJ1-6; tentatively, D is TRBD1 (5 bases). CDR1 and CDR2 from the germline V gene are DFQATT and SNEGSKA (reference sequence). Trimming took off 0 bases at V and 15 bases at J, with 9 bases between the two ends. The CDR3 length is 11 residues. The CDR3 nucleotides read TGCAGTGCTAGAGAACAGGTTCACCTCCACTTT. The encoded protein is CSAREQVHLHF.

This chain uses TRBV5-6 with TRBJ1-4; 9 nucleotides agree with TRBD1. Looked up from germline, CDR1 is SGHDT and CDR2 is YYEEEE. The CDR3 length is 14 residues. V lost 1 base to trimming and J lost 8 bases; unmatched junction nucleotides: 3. This CDR3 reads CASSLKGTGEKLFF. The CDR3 DNA is TGTGCCAGCAGCTTGAAAGGGACAGGGGAAAAACTGTTTTTT.

The chain uses TRBV7-2 and TRBJ1-1; D not resolved. The CDR3 totals 15 residues. The V end lost 5 bases, the J end lost 6 bases, and 19 bases lay between the germline ends. The germline V gene encodes CDR1 SGHTA and CDR2 FQGNSA. The CDR3 DNA reads as TGTGCCAGCAGCCCGACCGACCGGGAGGGCGCTGAAGCTTTCTTT. Its protein product is CASSPTDREGAEAFF.

A word on this clone: At the DNA level, this CDR3 is encoded by other sequences in the same sample as well. V and J are TRBV19 and TRBJ1-6; 7 bases map to TRBD1. CDR1 is LNHDA and CDR2 is SQIVND in the germline V gene (reference sequence). V shed 5 bases and J 7 bases; nucleotides not matched to a gene: 8. This CDR3 contains 15 residues. The CDR3 spells CASSPLGGENSPLHF. The CDR3 region has the DNA TGTGCCAGTAGTCCTTTAGGGGGCGAGAATTCACCCCTCCACTTT.

V is TRBV5-4 and J is TRBJ1-2; D remains ambiguous. V gave up 4 bases and J gave up 3 bases, with 10 bases separating them. Germline V gives CDR1 SGHNT, CDR2 YYREEE (reference sequence). The CDR3 covers 13 residues. Here the CDR3 reads CASSQRSYYGYTF. CDR3 sequence (DNA): TGTGCCAGCAGCCAACGGAGTTACTATGGCTACACCTTC.

The count of this clone is one. This chain links TRBV19 with TRBJ1-5; 10 positions match TRBD1. The V gene's germline CDR1 is LNHDA and CDR2 SQIVND (reference sequence). The CDR3 extends over 14 amino acids. V trimming: 2 bases; J trimming: 9 bases; junction bases outside the gene matches: 4. The CDR3, as DNA: TGTGCCAGTAGTATAAGGGACAGGGGAGCGCCCCAGCATTTT. It specifies CASSIRDRGAPQHF.

This sequence joins TRBV7-9 and TRBJ2-7; the match to TRBD1 covers 9 bases. V lost 4 bases, J lost 5 bases, and 12 bases stayed unmatched. Germline CDR1 reads SEHNR; CDR2 reads FQNEAQ (reference sequence). This CDR3 region has 16 residues. CDR3: CASSYLLRDRVNEQYF. CDR3 in DNA: TGTGCCAGCAGCTATCTACTTCGGGACAGGGTCAACGAGCAGTACTTC.

The V and J genes are TRBV19 and TRBJ2-3; 8 nucleotides match TRBD1. V lost 5 bases to trimming and J lost 6 bases; unmatched junction nucleotides: 10. CDR1 is LNHDA and CDR2 is SQIVND in the germline V gene (reference sequence). The CDR3 is 15 residues long. The CDR3 region has the DNA TGTGCCAGTAGTTGGGACAGGCAGAACGGGGATACGCAGTATTTT. Encoded protein: CASSWDRQNGDTQYF.

Details on this clone: Other nucleotide sequences in the sample specify the same CDR3. The chain has TRBV28 and TRBJ1-6, with a tentative D call TRBD1 (5 bases). V lost 3 bases, J lost 5 bases, and 14 bases lay in between. The CDR3 length is 16 residues. Germline V gives CDR1 MDHEN, CDR2 SYDVKM. This CDR3 is CASSFIVGRDNSPLHF. CDR3 in DNA: TGTGCCAGCAGTTTTATTGTCGGCAGGGATAATTCACCCCTCCACTTT.

This chain links TRBV10-3 with TRBJ1-1; D possibly corresponds to TRBD1 (6 bases). Germline V gives CDR1 ENHRY, CDR2 SYGVKD. The CDR3 is made up of 14 amino acids. The V end was cut by 6 bases, the J end by 0 bases, with 11 bases between. The CDR3 coding sequence is TGTGCCATCAGGGGACAAGACATGAACACTGAAGCTTTCTTT. The encoded protein is CAIRGQDMNTEAFF.